A single sample is the source of the 22 T cell receptor beta chains below, sequenced in a study of T cells in localized non-small cell lung cancer. TCRdb's copy holds only in-frame clones and misses some; the assay was immunoSEQ multiplex PCR. The profile shows 20,000 to 25,000 clones, around 90% of them singletons. Specimen: peripheral blood, collected before any cancer treatment. The receptors come from a male donor aged 60 or over with stage I squamous cell lung carcinoma.

This clone was detected once. CDR3 region: CASSIVGHSTDTQYF. CDR3 in DNA: TGTGCCAGTAGTATTGTCGGCCATAGTACCGATACGCAGTATTTT. This chain joins TRBV19 and TRBJ2-3; unclear D gene. The CDR3 spans 15 residues. CDR1 and CDR2 from the germline V gene are LNHDA and SQIVND (reference sequence). Trimming removed 3 bases from V and 6 bases from J, with 16 bases in between.

The chain carries TRBV29-1 and TRBJ1-5; 8 bases line up with TRBD1. J lost 3 bases, V lost 4 bases, and 2 bases had no gene match. The CDR3 has 13 amino acids. Germline V gene lookup returns CDR1 SQVTM and CDR2 ANQGSEA. The CDR3 bases are TGCAGCGTTGCGACAGGGGTCAATCAGCCCCAGCATTTT. It translates to CSVATGVNQPQHF.

The chain has TRBV29-1 and TRBJ1-5; 8 positions agree with TRBD1. Looked up from germline, CDR1 is SQVTM and CDR2 is ANQGSEA. The CDR3 totals 13 residues. With 5 bases clipped from V and 3 bases from J, the junction kept 3 bases outside the gene matches. This CDR3 reads CSVRTGNNQPQHF. CDR3 nucleotides: TGCAGCGTTAGGACAGGGAACAATCAGCCCCAGCATTTT.

This sequence joins TRBV5-4 and TRBJ1-1, with 7 bases lining up with TRBD1. CDR1 SGHNT and CDR2 YYREEE come from the germline V gene (reference sequence). After removal of 4 bases from V and 1 base from J, the junction contained 4 bases not matched to a gene. The CDR3 has 14 amino acids. CDR3 sequence (DNA): TGTGCCAGCAGCGGGGGACAGCCGAACACTGAAGCTTTCTTT. Its protein is CASSGGQPNTEAFF. Complete variable domain (other parts from reference TRBV5-4 and TRBJ1-1): ETGVTQSPTHLIKTRGQQVTLRCSSQSGHNTVSWYQQALGQGPQFIFQYYREEENGRGNFPPRFSGLQFPNYSSELNVNALELDDSALYLCASSGGQPNTEAFFGQGTRLTVV.

The chain uses TRBV4-3 and TRBJ1-4, with no clear D. Trimming took off 1 base at V and 7 bases at J, with 22 bases between the two ends. The CDR3 is 18 residues long. Germline V gives CDR1 LGHNA, CDR2 YSLEER. CDR3 in amino acids: CASSQVIVRGDRAEKLFF. CDR3 sequence (DNA): TGCGCCAGCAGCCAAGTAATAGTTCGGGGAGACCGAGCTGAAAAACTGTTTTTT.

The chain joins TRBV21-1 to TRBJ2-7; the D call of TRBD1 is as the table states it, not checked on the DNA. TRBV21-1 is a pseudogene locus. This CDR3 comprises 15 residues. The CDR3 nucleotides are TGTGCCAGCAGCAAAGAAATGGGACACCTCTACGAGCAGTACTTC. Translated: CASSKEMGHLYEQYF.

The V gene is TRBV5-5, the J gene TRBJ1-3; D is ambiguous. Germline CDR1 and CDR2: SGHKS and YYEKEE (reference sequence). V lost 4 bases, J lost 4 bases, and 6 bases lay in between. This CDR3 is 12 amino acids long. The CDR3 is CASSPRGNTIYF. The CDR3 DNA is TGTGCCAGCAGCCCGCGGGGAAACACCATATATTTT.

This clone was seen a single time. CDR3 DNA sequence: TGCGCCAGCACCGTCGGGGCCAGGACCAATCAGCCCCAGCATTTT. Protein sequence: CASTVGARTNQPQHF. V gene TRBV23-1 combines with J gene TRBJ1-5; tentatively, D is TRBD1 (5 bases). TRBV23-1 is an ORF; its function is uncertain. The ends were cut back, 7 bases at V and 3 bases at J, with 16 bases in the middle. The CDR3 sequence is 15 residues long.

The V call is TRBV28, the J call TRBJ1-4; D is possibly TRBD1 (5 bases). Per germline, CDR1 MDHEN and CDR2 SYDVKM. V gave up 4 bases and J gave up 3 bases, with 12 bases separating them. The CDR3 is made up of 15 amino acids. CDR3 loop: CASSSTGSANEKLFF. In nucleotides, the CDR3 is TGTGCCAGCAGTTCAACAGGATCAGCTAATGAAAAACTGTTTTTT.

The CDR3 coding sequence is TGTGCCAGCAGCCGGCGACAGGGGGCTAATGAAAAACTGTTTTTT. Its protein is CASSRRQGANEKLFF. The chain couples TRBV7-9 to TRBJ1-4; 9 bases are a match to TRBD1. The CDR3 totals 15 residues. After removal of 5 bases from V and 3 bases from J, the junction contained 4 bases not matched to a gene. Germline V CDR1 and CDR2: SEHNR, FQNEAQ (reference sequence).

This chain joins TRBV6-6 and TRBJ1-4, with D perhaps TRBD1 (5 bases). The V gene's germline CDR1 is MNHNY and CDR2 SVGAGI (reference sequence). V lost 7 bases, J lost 0 bases, and 15 bases lay in between. The CDR3 is made up of 16 amino acids. The CDR3: CASMRGTAATNEKLFF. CDR3 DNA: TGTGCCAGCATGCGAGGGACCGCGGCAACTAATGAAAAACTGTTTTTT.

The chain is built from TRBV30 and TRBJ2-6; 13 nucleotides align to TRBD2. V was pared by 3 bases and J by 0 bases, with 5 bases of the junction left unmatched. Germline V gives CDR1 GTSNPN, CDR2 SVGIG (reference sequence). The CDR3 runs to 18 residues. DNA for the CDR3: TGTGCCTGGAGGGTAGGGACTAGCGGGGCCTCTGGGGCCAACGTCCTGACTTTC. Residues: CAWRVGTSGASGANVLTF.

This chain links TRBV9 with TRBJ2-6; D is unresolved. CDR1 and CDR2 (germline): SGDLS, YYNGEE. Trimming removed 4 bases at V and 2 bases at J, with 7 bases between. The CDR3 is made up of 14 amino acids. The CDR3 spells CASSQVPGANVLTF. The CDR3, as DNA: TGTGCCAGCAGCCAGGTTCCTGGGGCCAACGTCCTGACTTTC.

CDR3 sequence reads: CASSQGQGDSRQPQHF. CDR3 DNA: TGTGCCAGCAGCCAGGGACAGGGGGATTCTCGACAGCCCCAGCATTTT. The chain combines TRBV7-8 with TRBJ1-5, with 11 nucleotides matching TRBD1. The V gene end was trimmed by 5 bases and the J gene end by 7 bases; junction bases not matched to a gene: 10. The germline gives CDR1 SGHVS, CDR2 FQNEAQ. This CDR3 is built from 16 residues. Full variable domain (rest looked up from reference TRBV7-8 and TRBJ1-5): GAGVSQSPRYKVAKRGQDVALRCDPISGHVSLFWYQQALGQGPEFLTYFQNEAQLDKSGLPSDRFFAERPEGSVSTLKIQRTQQEDSAVYLCASSQGQGDSRQPQHFGDGTRLSIL.

This chain links TRBV7-3 with TRBJ2-1; tentatively, D is TRBD1 (6 bases). The V end lost 2 bases, the J end lost 10 bases, and 18 bases lay between the germline ends. Germline V gene lookup returns CDR1 SGHTA and CDR2 FQGTGA. The CDR3 spans 15 residues. This CDR3 is CASSLSLTRQGEQFF. In nucleotides, the CDR3 is TGTGCCAGCAGCTTATCTCTTACTAGGCAGGGGGAGCAGTTCTTC.

The rearrangement links TRBV5-1 to TRBJ2-7; D perhaps matches TRBD1 (6 bases). Per the germline V gene, CDR1 is SGHRS and CDR2 is YFSETQ. This CDR3 has 13 amino acids. V was shortened by 4 bases and J by 0 bases, with 8 bases between the two germline ends. CDR3 loop: CASSQGGSYEQYF. The CDR3 DNA is TGCGCCAGCAGCCAAGGGGGCTCCTACGAGCAGTACTTC.

The table lists this clone with a count of one. The CDR3 DNA is TGTGCCAGCAGCCGAGGGGGGTGGGGCACAGATACGCAGTATTTT. Protein: CASSRGGWGTDTQYF. The rearrangement joins TRBV7-3 to TRBJ2-3; D might be TRBD1 or TRBD2, each matching 6 bases. Germline V gene data show CDR1 as SGHTA and CDR2 as FQGTGA. The length of the CDR3 is 15 residues. Trimming shortened V by 5 bases and J by 1 base, and 13 bases separated the two germline ends.

V gene TRBV18 combines with J gene TRBJ1-4; D unresolved. In germline, CDR1 is KGHSH, CDR2 LQKENI. The V end was cut by 4 bases, the J end by 4 bases, with 16 bases between. CDR3 length: 16 amino acids. The CDR3 protein is CASSLLPPVFNEKLFF. CDR3 nucleotide sequence: TGTGCCAGCTCACTCTTACCCCCGGTGTTTAATGAAAAACTGTTTTTT.

The J gene is TRBJ1-1, the V gene TRBV21-1. TRBV21-1 is deemed a pseudogene. The CDR3 runs to 16 residues. CDR3 DNA: TGTGCCAGCAGCAAAGGAGGGAGGTCCGAAAACACTGAAGCTTTCTTT. Translated, it gives CASSKGGRSENTEAFF.

The V and J genes are TRBV6-5 and TRBJ1-5; no firm D call. CDR1 and CDR2 from the germline V gene are MNHEY and SVGAGI. Trimming cost V 0 bases and J 1 base, with 4 bases left between them. CDR3 length: 14 residues. CDR3 amino acids: CASSYSRSNQPQHF. CDR3 nucleotides: TGTGCCAGCAGTTACTCGAGGAGCAATCAGCCCCAGCATTTT.

The DNA of the CDR3 is TGTGCCAGCAGTCTCCGAACGGACAGGGAAGGTTCCTCCTATAATTCACCCCTCCACTTT. Translated, it gives CASSLRTDREGSSYNSPLHF. The rearrangement links TRBV27 to TRBJ1-6; TRBD1 matches 8 bases. In germline, CDR1 is MNHEY, CDR2 SMNVEV (reference sequence). This CDR3 has 20 residues. The J segment lost 0 bases and the V segment lost 5 bases, leaving 15 bases of the junction unmatched.

This clone was recorded once. J is TRBJ2-7 and V is TRBV29-1; D may be TRBD2 (8 bases). This CDR3 has 16 amino acids. V lost 6 bases and J 1 base, leaving 22 bases between the germline ends. From germline, CDR1 is SQVTM and CDR2 ANQGSEA. The CDR3 here is CSVTTGAGGRSYEQYF. CDR3 DNA sequence: TGCAGCGTAACCACAGGGGCGGGAGGTCGGTCCTACGAGCAGTACTTC.